This T cell receptor (beta chain) was captured in a study of beta chain features in type 1 diabetes. Study-level points and caveats: Researchers report that Type 1 diabetes patients had moderately but significantly shorter TCRB CDR3s across all four CD4+ subsets.

Germline CDR1 reads MDHEN; CDR2 reads SYDVKM. There are 16 residues in the CDR3. V was cut by 7 bases and J by 1 base, with 16 bases left in between. Each sorted population was over 95% pure. The whole isolated RNA underwent reverse transcription, so sequencing captured expressed TCRB transcripts. TCRdb's copy holds only in-frame clones and misses some; the assay was immunoSEQ multiplex PCR. Of fewer than 400,000 clones listed, approximately 8% are singletons. As concerns this clone: Its antigen is undetermined.

The TCR was taken from a young woman in good health. This sequence joins TRBV28 and TRBJ2-2; tentatively, D is TRBD1 or TRBD2 (6 bases each). Sequencing was carried out using central memory CD4+ T cells from blood. The CDR3: CASIEGGQMNTGELFF. CDR3 DNA sequence: TGTGCCAGCATTGAGGGAGGACAGATGAACACCGGGGAGCTGTTTTTT.